This TCR beta chain was sequenced in a study of blood T cells in healthy people across ages. Study summary: Template switching captured about one barcoded beta molecule per two T cells. Study-level results: While age rose, TCR beta diversity per million T cells dropped in a roughly linear way.

Germline values: CDR1 SGHDT, CDR2 YYEEEE. V lost 4 bases and J lost 7, with 12 bases in between. This CDR3 contains 13 residues. A J-beta primer mix and a sample-barcoded 5' primer were used in a second PCR of roughly 6 to 11 cycles. The template-switch adaptor, which had 12 random nucleotides, put a tag on each cDNA molecule. Each sample provided no less than 2.5 million CDR3-containing paired-end reads. TCRdb called the 5' RACE reads again in MiXCR, with one record for every CDR3 protein. This sample has 1.5 million to 2 million distinct CDR3 sequences, with about 30% found just once. As for this clonotype: Its matching antigen is unknown.

The source is a woman aged 30 to 39 in good health. The sample was blood. The V call is TRBV5-6, the J call TRBJ1-5; D is ambiguous. The DNA of the CDR3 is TGTGCCAGCAGCCGTCGTCCGGAACAGCCCCAGCATTTT. Protein sequence: CASSRRPEQPQHF.